This TCR beta chain was recovered during a study of T cells in Graves' hyperthyroidism and ophthalmopathy. Study results and limitations: Most expanded thyroid clonotypes above 0.001 also appeared in blood.

As to this clonotype: Its matching antigen is unknown.

CDR1 is DFQATT and CDR2 is SNEGSKA in the germline V gene (reference sequence). This CDR3 comprises 14 residues. V was cut by 1 base and J by 7 bases, with 11 bases left in between. Diagnosing involved the use of clinical symptoms, serum thyroxine and TRAb, thyroid ultrasound and orbital computed tomography. Amplification yielded TCR beta CDR3 regions, with RNA transcripts as the source. The HTBI primer set served for first-round RT-PCR of the TCR CDR3. MiXCR, applied by TCRdb to the multiplex PCR reads, yields one record per CDR3 protein. The table records around 690,000 distinct CDR3 sequences, roughly 17% of them present only once.

Material: blood. This TCR was recovered from a man aged 45 to 65 with Graves' hyperthyroidism. The rearrangement links TRBV20-1 to TRBJ1-6; D unclear. DNA for the CDR3: TGCAGTGCTAGAGTGGTCGGTTTGAATTCACCCCTCCACTTT. It yields the protein CSARVVGLNSPLHF.